This entry lists 21 T cell receptor beta chains sequenced from one sample in a study of cytomegalovirus exposure and HLA in healthy donors. The PCR employed 60 Vbeta primers together with 13 Jbeta primers. Produced via immunoSEQ multiplex PCR; TCRdb's table is partial and in-frame only. The sample carries roughly 200,000 clones, 77% recorded once. The sample comprised PBMCs. Receptor source: a woman between 55 and 75 years old in good health and CMV-seropositive.

The genes are TRBV7-8 and TRBJ2-3; 8 nucleotides align to TRBD2. CDR1 SGHVS and CDR2 FQNEAQ come from the germline V gene. The ends lost 3 bases at V and 6 bases at J; junction bases unmatched: 11. The CDR3 is 16 amino acids. This chain's CDR3 is CASSLRLARGRDTQYF. CDR3 coding DNA: TGTGCCAGCAGCTTGAGACTAGCGCGGGGACGGGATACGCAGTATTTT. The entire variable domain, with the rest obtained from reference TRBV7-8 and TRBJ2-3, is as follows: GAGVSQSPRYKVAKRGQDVALRCDPISGHVSLFWYQQALGQGPEFLTYFQNEAQLDKSGLPSDRFFAERPEGSVSTLKIQRTQQEDSAVYLCASSLRLARGRDTQYFGPGTRLTVL.

V is TRBV19 and J is TRBJ2-5; D is ambiguous. This CDR3 region has 15 residues. Germline V lookup: CDR1 LNHDA, CDR2 SQIVND (reference sequence). Trimming took off 4 bases at V and 5 bases at J, with 17 bases between the two ends. The DNA for the CDR3 is TGTGCCAGTAGTAACTCGCGGCAATTCGAGGAGACCCAGTACTTC. This gives the protein CASSNSRQFEETQYF.

The chain carries TRBV6-1 and TRBJ2-7; D gene ambiguous. The germline CDR1 and CDR2 sequences are MNHNS and SASEGT. The ends were cut back, 2 bases at V and 9 bases at J, with 14 bases in the middle. There are 13 residues in the CDR3. CDR3 coding DNA: TGTGCCAGCAGTGAACTGGCAGGAATTGGGCAGTACTTC. It translates to CASSELAGIGQYF.

The V gene is TRBV2, the J gene TRBJ1-1, with a tentative D call TRBD1 (5 bases). CDR3 length: 17 residues. CDR1 and CDR2 from the germline V gene are SNHLY and FYNNEI. The ends were cut back, 1 base at V and 10 bases at J, with 25 bases in the middle. The CDR3 sequence is CASSEEGLSTGRWGAFF. As DNA, the CDR3 is TGTGCCAGCAGTGAAGAAGGGTTGTCCACAGGAAGGTGGGGAGCTTTCTTT.

The V gene is TRBV5-1, the J gene TRBJ2-3, with D possibly matching TRBD2 (6 bases). The CDR3 runs 15 residues. V was shortened by 4 bases and J by 1 base, with 13 bases between the two germline ends. Per the germline V gene, CDR1 is SGHRS and CDR2 is YFSETQ. The CDR3 nucleotides are TGCGCCAGCAGCCGGTCGGGACTGCGCACAGATACGCAGTATTTT. It translates to CASSRSGLRTDTQYF.

The V gene is TRBV7-2, the J gene TRBJ2-1, with a weak D call TRBD2 (5 bases). The CDR3 spans 15 residues. V was clipped by 5 bases and J by 2 bases, with 13 bases between them. The germline CDR1 and CDR2 sequences are SGHTA and FQGNSA. The CDR3 sequence: CASSPGVATYNEQFF. DNA of the CDR3: TGTGCCAGCAGCCCCGGAGTAGCGACCTACAATGAGCAGTTCTTC. The full variable domain, completed using reference TRBV7-2 and TRBJ2-1, is GAGVSQSPSNKVTEKGKDVELRCDPISGHTALYWYRQSLGQGLEFLIYFQGNSAPDKSGLPSDRFSAERTGGSVSTLTIQRTQQEDSAVYLCASSPGVATYNEQFFGPGTRLTVL.

This rearrangement joins TRBV10-3 to TRBJ2-7, with 10 bases matching TRBD2. Germline-derived CDR1 and CDR2 are ENHRY and SYGVKD. V shed 4 bases, J shed 6 bases, and the junction held 3 bases outside the gene matches. This CDR3 region has 13 residues. CDR3: CAISAGTSAEQYF. As DNA, the CDR3 is TGTGCCATCAGTGCCGGGACTAGCGCCGAGCAGTACTTC.

V and J are TRBV5-5 and TRBJ2-7, with TRBD2 as a possible D gene (6 bases). Per the germline V gene, CDR1 is SGHKS and CDR2 is YYEKEE (reference sequence). The CDR3 consists of 14 residues. V was pared by 7 bases and J by 0 bases, with 14 bases between. The CDR3: CASGLAVSSYEQYF. CDR3 DNA: TGTGCCAGCGGTTTAGCGGTTTCCTCCTACGAGCAGTACTTC.

This clone was counted a few times. This chain connects TRBV6-1 to TRBJ2-6; perhaps TRBD1 as D (5 bases). Trimming left V 2 bases short and J 14 bases short, with 31 bases between. This CDR3 comprises 19 residues. Per germline, CDR1 MNHNS and CDR2 SASEGT. The CDR3 region has the DNA TGTGCCAGCAGTGAACTCGACGGCTCTGGGGCCAACGTCCTCCCTATCCTGACTTTC. It is translated as CASSELDGSGANVLPILTF.

This clone showed up just a few times. This chain connects TRBV7-2 to TRBJ2-7; the D gene is possibly TRBD2 (5 bases). Germline V CDR1 and CDR2: SGHTA, FQGNSA. Trimming shortened V by 3 bases and J by 5 bases, and 8 bases separated the two germline ends. The CDR3 extends over 12 amino acids. CDR3: CASSFISDEQYF. The CDR3 region has the DNA TGTGCCAGCAGCTTTATTAGCGACGAGCAGTACTTC.

The V call is TRBV6-4, the J call TRBJ2-1; D is ambiguous. The CDR3 length is 14 residues. Germline assignment: CDR1 MRHNA and CDR2 SNTAGT. Trimming cost V 3 bases and J 7 bases, with 13 bases left between them. CDR3: CASSDSAVTNEQFF. CDR3 DNA: TGTGCCAGCAGTGATTCGGCGGTGACTAATGAGCAGTTCTTC.

V usage is TRBV4-1 and J usage is TRBJ1-5; TRBD1 matches at 11 bases. Germline V lookup: CDR1 MGHRA, CDR2 YSYEKL. V was pared by 4 bases and J by 6 bases, with 5 bases of the junction left unmatched. This CDR3 region has 15 residues. The CDR3: CASSPQGQGVQPQHF. DNA for the CDR3: TGCGCCAGCAGCCCTCAGGGACAGGGGGTTCAGCCCCAGCATTTT.

This chain uses TRBV27 with TRBJ2-7; 11 bases fit TRBD2. The CDR3 extends over 14 amino acids. CDR1 and CDR2 (germline): MNHEY, SMNVEV (reference sequence). V trimming: 4 bases; J trimming: 6 bases; junction bases outside the gene matches: 5. The CDR3 DNA sequence: TGTGCCAGCAGTTCCTACGGACTAGCGGGCGAGCAGTACTTC. As protein: CASSSYGLAGEQYF.

The V call is TRBV12-5, the J call TRBJ2-3; no clear D. Looked up from germline, CDR1 is LGHNT and CDR2 is FRNRAP. The germline V and J ends were trimmed by 5 bases and 6 bases, with 6 bases remaining between them. This CDR3 is built from 11 residues. DNA for the CDR3: TGTGCTAGTGGTACTGAGGATACGCAGTATTTT. Translating gives CASGTEDTQYF.

CDR3 loop: CASSLGQAVSGNTIYF. The CDR3 nucleotides read TGTGCCAGCAGCTTAGGACAGGCCGTCTCTGGAAACACCATATATTTT. This chain connects TRBV5-4 to TRBJ1-3; TRBD1 matches 7 bases. CDR1 and CDR2 from the germline V gene are SGHNT and YYREEE (reference sequence). Trimming at V came to 2 bases and at J to 0 bases, leaving 5 bases not matched to a gene. The CDR3 is 16 amino acids.

This clone was seen a handful of times. The J gene is TRBJ2-7, the V gene TRBV28, with unresolved D. The germline V gene has CDR1 MDHEN and CDR2 SYDVKM. The CDR3 contains 15 residues. V lost 3 bases to trimming and J lost 5 bases, with 17 bases between them. In nucleotides, the CDR3 is TGTGCCAGCAGTTTTATTGACACTTACTCGAACGAGCAGTACTTC. This translates into CASSFIDTYSNEQYF.

V gene TRBV7-9 combines with J gene TRBJ2-1; D perhaps matches TRBD1 (5 bases). This CDR3 contains 17 residues. The germline CDR1 and CDR2 sequences are SEHNR and FQNEAQ (reference sequence). The V gene lost 3 bases and the J gene lost 1 base, with 16 bases spanning the gap. CDR3 region: CASSFGALDGSYNEQFF. As DNA, the CDR3 is TGTGCCAGCAGCTTTGGGGCCCTTGACGGGTCCTACAATGAGCAGTTCTTC.

This chain links TRBV27 with TRBJ1-1; TRBD1 matches 7 bases. From germline, CDR1 is MNHEY and CDR2 SMNVEV (reference sequence). J gave up 6 bases and V 2 bases, and 3 bases lay outside the gene matches. CDR3 length equals 13 residues. CDR3 residues: CASSLNRGPEAFF. CDR3 coding DNA: TGTGCCAGCAGTTTAAACAGGGGACCTGAAGCTTTCTTT.

This CDR3 reads CASSLSSSYTDTQYF. CDR3 nucleotide sequence: TGTGCCAGCAGCTTATCGAGCTCCTACACAGATACGCAGTATTTT. The V call is TRBV7-2, the J call TRBJ2-3; D remains unclear. The length of the CDR3 is 15 residues. V lost 2 bases, J lost 2 bases, and 11 bases lay in between. CDR1 is SGHTA and CDR2 is FQGNSA in the germline V gene.

This clone occurred a few times. This rearrangement joins TRBV7-9 to TRBJ1-2; D gene uncertain. Germline CDR1 and CDR2: SEHNR and FQNEAQ (reference sequence). This CDR3 region has 11 residues. The V end lost 3 bases, the J end lost 5 bases, and 4 bases lay between the germline ends. The CDR3 DNA reads TGTGCCAGCAGCTTGGAGTATGGCTACACCTTC. This sequence encodes CASSLEYGYTF.

The chain has TRBV7-8 and TRBJ1-2; possibly TRBD1 for D (6 bases). V was shortened by 5 bases and J by 3 bases, with 19 bases between the two germline ends. The CDR3 is 16 amino acids. Per the germline V gene, CDR1 is SGHVS and CDR2 is FQNEAQ. CDR3 residues: CASSRNMDSAYYGYTF. The CDR3 DNA follows: TGTGCCAGCAGCCGGAATATGGACAGCGCCTACTATGGCTACACCTTC.